This T cell receptor beta chain was profiled in a study of hypomethylating agent response in myelodysplastic syndrome. Study-level background: Patients received azacitidine (about 70% of the 11) or decitabine (3 of 11). The myelodysplastic syndrome patients comprised about nine men and a couple of women.

The CDR3 is 16 residues long. Per germline, CDR1 MNHEY and CDR2 SMNVEV (reference sequence). The V gene end was trimmed by 6 bases and the J gene end by 8 bases; junction bases not matched to a gene: 13. Clones were sequenced by immunoSEQ multiplex PCR, and TCRdb holds only the in-frame ones, with some missing. This sample yields approximately 6,000 clones, of which roughly nine tenths are seen a single time; more than 12% belongs to the top ten. The chain has TRBV27 and TRBJ1-6, with 7 bases that match TRBD1. The sample was bone marrow, taken before or after starting hypomethylating agent treatment for myelodysplastic syndrome (not recorded which). This TCR was sampled from a human donor with myelodysplastic syndrome. In nucleotides, the CDR3 is TGTGCCAGCAGCAATAGTGGGACAGCAACGTATTCACCCCTCCACTTT. Translating gives CASSNSGTATYSPLHF.